This record looks at one TCR beta chain sequence and its context. The CDR3 contains 13 residues. Trimming took off 4 bases at V and 2 bases at J, with 8 bases between the two ends. These data come from a study of blood T cell repertoires in COVID-19. The wider study: Samples taken during acute and convalescent COVID-19 were collected in the United States, Italy and Spain. Sample material is recorded as cDNA or gDNA derived from T cells, B-cell-depleted T cells, or PBMCs.

Sequenced by immunoSEQ multiplex PCR; TCRdb stores in-frame clones only, minus some. The sample includes about 180,000 clones, approximately 83% of them seen just once. The clonotype was recovered from a man aged 55 to 69 with acute or convalescent COVID-19. The sample comprised peripheral blood. The chain couples TRBV12-3 or TRBV12-4 to TRBJ2-5; no firm D call. CDR3 DNA sequence: TGTGCCAGCAGTTACTTAGAACAAGAGACCCAGTACTTC. Protein sequence: CASSYLEQETQYF.